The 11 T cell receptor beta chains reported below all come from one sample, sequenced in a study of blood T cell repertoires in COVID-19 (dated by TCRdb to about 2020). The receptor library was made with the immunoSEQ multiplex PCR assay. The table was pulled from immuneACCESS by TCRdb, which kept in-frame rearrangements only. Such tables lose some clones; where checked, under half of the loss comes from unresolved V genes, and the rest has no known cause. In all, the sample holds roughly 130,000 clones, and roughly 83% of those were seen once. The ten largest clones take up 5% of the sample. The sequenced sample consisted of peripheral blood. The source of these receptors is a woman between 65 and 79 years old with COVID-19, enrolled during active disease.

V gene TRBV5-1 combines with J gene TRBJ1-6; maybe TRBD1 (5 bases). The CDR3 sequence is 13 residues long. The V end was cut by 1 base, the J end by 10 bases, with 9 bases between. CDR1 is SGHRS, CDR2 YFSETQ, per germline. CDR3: CASSLSQGSPLHF. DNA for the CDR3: TGCGCCAGCAGCTTGTCTCAGGGCTCACCCCTCCACTTT. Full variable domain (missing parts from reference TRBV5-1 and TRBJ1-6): KAGVTQTPRYLIKTRGQQVTLSCSPISGHRSVSWYQQTPGQGLQFLFEYFSETQRNKGNFPGRFSGRQFSNSRSEMNVSTLELGDSALYLCASSLSQGSPLHFGNGTRLTVT.

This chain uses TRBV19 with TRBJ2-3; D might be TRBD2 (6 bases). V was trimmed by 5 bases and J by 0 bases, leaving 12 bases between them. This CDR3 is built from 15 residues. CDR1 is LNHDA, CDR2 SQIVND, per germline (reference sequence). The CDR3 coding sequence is TGTGCCAGTAGTTGGGGGGTAAAAAGCACAGATACGCAGTATTTT. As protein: CASSWGVKSTDTQYF.

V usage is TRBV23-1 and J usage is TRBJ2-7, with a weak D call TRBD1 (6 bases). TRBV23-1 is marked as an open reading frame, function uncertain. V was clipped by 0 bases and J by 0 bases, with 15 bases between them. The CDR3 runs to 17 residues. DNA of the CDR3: TGCGCCAGCAGTCAATCATGGGGGAAGGGGGTCTCCTACGAGCAGTACTTC. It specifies CASSQSWGKGVSYEQYF.

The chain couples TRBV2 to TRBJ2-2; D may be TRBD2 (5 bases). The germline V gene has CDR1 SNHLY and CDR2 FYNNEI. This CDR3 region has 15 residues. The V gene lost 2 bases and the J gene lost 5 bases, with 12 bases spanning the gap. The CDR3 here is CASSESGIGTGELFF. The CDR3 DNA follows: TGTGCCAGCAGTGAATCGGGGATCGGGACCGGGGAGCTGTTTTTT.

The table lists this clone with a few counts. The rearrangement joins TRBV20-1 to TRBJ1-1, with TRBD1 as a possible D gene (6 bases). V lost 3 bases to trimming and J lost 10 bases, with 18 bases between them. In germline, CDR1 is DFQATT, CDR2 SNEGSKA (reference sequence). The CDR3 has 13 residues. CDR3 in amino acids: CSASVRGTARAFF. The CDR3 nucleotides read TGCAGTGCTAGTGTCAGGGGAACGGCGCGAGCTTTCTTT.

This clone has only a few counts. As DNA, the CDR3 is TGTGCCAGCAGCGGATCTAGTTTTCAAGAGACCCAGTACTTC. Protein sequence: CASSGSSFQETQYF. The rearrangement links TRBV5-4 to TRBJ2-5, with no clear D. Germline values: CDR1 SGHNT, CDR2 YYREEE (reference sequence). CDR3 length: 14 residues. V lost 4 bases and J lost 2, with 12 bases in between.

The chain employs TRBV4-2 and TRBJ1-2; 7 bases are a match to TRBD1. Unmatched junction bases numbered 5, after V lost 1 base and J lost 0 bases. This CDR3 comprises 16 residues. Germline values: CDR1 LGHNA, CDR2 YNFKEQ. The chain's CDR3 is CASSQVLGQANYGYTF. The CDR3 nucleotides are TGTGCCAGCAGCCAAGTGTTAGGACAGGCTAACTATGGCTACACCTTC.

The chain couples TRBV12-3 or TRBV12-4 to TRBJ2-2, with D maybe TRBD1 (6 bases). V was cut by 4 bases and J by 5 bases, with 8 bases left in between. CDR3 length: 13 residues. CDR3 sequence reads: CASSWQGTGELFF. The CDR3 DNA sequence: TGTGCCAGCAGTTGGCAGGGGACCGGGGAGCTGTTTTTT.

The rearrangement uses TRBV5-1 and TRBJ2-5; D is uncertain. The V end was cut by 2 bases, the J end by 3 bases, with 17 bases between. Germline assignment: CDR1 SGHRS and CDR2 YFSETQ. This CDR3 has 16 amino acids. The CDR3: CASSFRPARNEETQYF. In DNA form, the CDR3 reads TGCGCCAGCAGCTTCCGGCCAGCGAGAAATGAAGAGACCCAGTACTTC.

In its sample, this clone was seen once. CDR3 nucleotides: TGTGCCAGCAGCTTAGTTCAGGGGACGAGCTATGGCTACACCTTC. Protein sequence: CASSLVQGTSYGYTF. This chain links TRBV7-8 with TRBJ1-2, with a weak D call TRBD1 (6 bases). The CDR3 is 15 amino acids. CDR1 is SGHVS, CDR2 FQNEAQ, per germline. V dropped 1 base and J dropped 4 bases, with 13 bases sitting between them. Drawing the rest from reference TRBV7-8 and TRBJ1-2, the complete variable domain is GAGVSQSPRYKVAKRGQDVALRCDPISGHVSLFWYQQALGQGPEFLTYFQNEAQLDKSGLPSDRFFAERPEGSVSTLKIQRTQQEDSAVYLCASSLVQGTSYGYTFGSGTRLTVV.

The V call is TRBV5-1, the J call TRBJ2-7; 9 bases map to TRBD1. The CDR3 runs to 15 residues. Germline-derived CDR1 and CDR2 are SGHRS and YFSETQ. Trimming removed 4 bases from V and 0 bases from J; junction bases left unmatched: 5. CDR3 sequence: CASSRDRGTSYEQYF. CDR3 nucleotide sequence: TGCGCCAGCAGCCGTGACAGGGGGACCTCCTACGAGCAGTACTTC.